The 14 T cell receptor beta chains presented below share a single source sample, sequenced in a study of T cell repertoires in cytomegalovirus infection. TCRdb reprocessed the reads via MiXCR and lists one record per CDR3 protein. The sample has about 260,000 distinct CDR3 sequences, approximately 14% seen once; the top ten hold roughly 9.7%. Sequences were obtained from PBMCs. These TCRs come from a human donor in good health (CMV status not recorded). Some clones in this sample may be carry-over from other donors' samples.

The sample holds many counts of this clonotype. V and J are TRBV7-9 and TRBJ2-7; the D is unclear. Germline assignment: CDR1 SEHNR and CDR2 FQNEAQ (reference sequence). The CDR3 is 14 residues long. Trimming took off 0 bases at V and 6 bases at J, with 12 bases between the two ends. DNA of the CDR3: TGTGCCAGCAGCTTAGCTTCGGACCCGGGCGAGCAGTACTTC. Amino acid sequence: CASSLASDPGEQYF.

This clonotype was seen only a few times. The V and J genes are TRBV20-1 and TRBJ1-2; no clear D. Trimming removed 1 base at V and 4 bases at J, with 7 bases between. Germline values: CDR1 DFQATT, CDR2 SNEGSKA (reference sequence). The CDR3 is 12 residues long. This CDR3 is CSARAMGYGYTF. The CDR3 DNA sequence: TGCAGTGCTAGAGCGATGGGCTATGGCTACACCTTC.

This clonotype was detected ten times or more. The J gene is TRBJ2-4, the V gene TRBV10-1, with 10 bases identical to TRBD1. Germline CDR1 WNHNN, CDR2 SYGVQD (reference sequence). The CDR3 is 19 residues long. The ends lost 2 bases at V and 0 bases at J; junction bases unmatched: 10. For the CDR3, the DNA is TGCGCCAGCAGTGAGCCGGACAGGGGGAACCTGATAGCCAAAAACATTCAGTACTTC. The encoded protein is CASSEPDRGNLIAKNIQYF.

This clonotype showed up just a few times. The J gene is TRBJ2-7, the V gene TRBV20-1; TRBD2 agrees at 11 bases. The CDR3 spans 16 residues. The V segment lost 0 bases and the J segment 4 bases; nucleotides outside the gene matches: 8. CDR1 is DFQATT, CDR2 SNEGSKA, per germline (reference sequence). CDR3 protein: CSARDRLAGGWYEQYF. Here the CDR3 DNA reads TGCAGTGCTAGAGATCGCCTAGCGGGAGGCTGGTACGAGCAGTACTTC.

This chain uses TRBV7-3 with TRBJ1-1; no firm D call. The CDR3 length is 13 residues. V shed 6 bases and J shed 1 base, with 9 bases lying between them. The germline V gene encodes CDR1 SGHTA and CDR2 FQGTGA. The chain's CDR3 is CASSSDKNTEAFF. The CDR3 DNA follows: TGTGCCAGCAGTTCCGACAAGAACACTGAAGCTTTCTTT. Together with reference TRBV7-3 and TRBJ1-1, the CDR3 gives the full variable domain: GAGVSQTPSNKVTEKGKYVELRCDPISGHTALYWYRQSLGQGPEFLIYFQGTGAADDSGLPNDRFFAVRPEGSVSTLKIQRTERGDSAVYLCASSSDKNTEAFFGQGTRLTVV.

In its sample, this clonotype was seen a few times. CDR3 in DNA: TGTGCCAGCAGGACCGGGACAGGCGATCGAGCCCTCTATGGCTACACCTTC. Encoded protein: CASRTGTGDRALYGYTF. The V and J genes are TRBV28 and TRBJ1-2; TRBD1 matches 8 bases. The junction had 16 bases not matched to a gene; V was cut back by 6 bases and J by 4 bases. Germline lookup yields CDR1 MDHEN and CDR2 SYDVKM. This CDR3 has 17 residues.

This clonotype was counted many times. This chain links TRBV7-2 with TRBJ1-5; D perhaps matches TRBD1 (6 bases). This CDR3 is built from 16 residues. The germline gives CDR1 SGHTA, CDR2 FQGNSA. Trimming took 4 bases from V and 0 from J, leaving 13 bases between them. The CDR3 coding sequence is TGTGCCAGCAGCTCGGCAGGACAGCATAGCAATCAGCCCCAGCATTTT. Translated, it gives CASSSAGQHSNQPQHF.

In this sample, this clonotype turned up many times. The gene calls are TRBV12-3 or TRBV12-4 and TRBJ2-7; D remains ambiguous. V was trimmed by 5 bases and J by 6 bases, leaving 8 bases between them. The CDR3 loop spans 11 amino acids. The CDR3 reads CASSGFGEQYF. CDR3 sequence (DNA): TGTGCCAGCAGTGGTTTTGGCGAGCAGTACTTC.

This clonotype was seen a single time. The rearrangement uses TRBV14 and TRBJ2-1, with TRBD1 identical over 8 bases. V dropped 2 bases and J dropped 10; count of bases not matched to a gene: 22. Germline loops: CDR1 SGHDN, CDR2 FVKESK. CDR3 length equals 19 residues. The CDR3 DNA reads TGTGCCAGCAGCCAACTGTCGGGAACGGACAGGGTTAAAATTGCGGAGCAGTTCTTC. Protein product: CASSQLSGTDRVKIAEQFF.

This clonotype was recorded many times. This chain joins TRBV7-2 and TRBJ2-7, with D tentatively TRBD1 (6 bases). V shed 5 bases and J shed 3 bases, with 11 bases lying between them. The germline V gene encodes CDR1 SGHTA and CDR2 FQGNSA. The CDR3 extends over 13 amino acids. CDR3 loop: CASSRDTHYEQYF. CDR3 coding DNA: TGTGCCAGCAGCCGGGACACCCACTACGAGCAGTACTTC.

Many counts were recorded for this clonotype. This sequence joins TRBV7-2 and TRBJ1-5; 7 nucleotides match TRBD1. From germline, CDR1 is SGHTA and CDR2 FQGNSA. With V trimmed by 5 bases and J by 0 bases, 7 bases remained unmatched. The CDR3 is 16 amino acids. The CDR3 protein is CASSLGGGNSNQPQHF. The CDR3 coding sequence is TGTGCCAGCAGCCTAGGGGGCGGAAATAGCAATCAGCCCCAGCATTTT.

To note about this clonotype: The junction shows a germline mismatch at one end, possibly a read error. CDR3 residues: CASSYGTSSEQYF. The CDR3 nucleotides read TGTGCCAGCAGTTACGGGACTTCCTCCGAGCAGTACTTC. The rearrangement links TRBV6-6 to TRBJ2-7; D perhaps matches TRBD2 (6 bases). The length of the CDR3 is 13 residues. Germline values: CDR1 MNHNY, CDR2 SVGAGI (reference sequence).

The sample holds many counts of this clonotype. The rearrangement links TRBV4-1 to TRBJ2-1; weak D call: TRBD1 (5 bases). Germline values: CDR1 MGHRA, CDR2 YSYEKL. V lost 0 bases, J lost 4 bases, and 13 bases lay in between. CDR3 length equals 16 residues. CDR3 DNA sequence: TGCGCCAGCAGCCAAGATAGGCAGGGCGGTTACAATGAGCAGTTCTTC. Protein: CASSQDRQGGYNEQFF.

This clonotype was found a few times. This chain links TRBV11-2 with TRBJ2-7; a weak D match, TRBD1 (5 bases). V gave up 1 base and J gave up 6 bases, with 16 bases separating them. The CDR3 is made up of 15 amino acids. Per germline, CDR1 SGHAT and CDR2 FQNNGV. CDR3 DNA sequence: TGTGCCAGCAGCTTAGTCGGACAAACATTTCGCGAGCAGTACTTC. The encoded protein is CASSLVGQTFREQYF.